This TCR beta chain was retrieved from a study of control samples from healthy donors and cancer patients. Germline values: CDR1 WNHNN, CDR2 SYGVQD (reference sequence). The CDR3 totals 13 residues. The germline V and J ends were trimmed by 3 bases and 6 bases, with 12 bases remaining between them. Only in-frame clones appear in the TCRdb table, and some are missing; sequencing was by immunoSEQ multiplex PCR. The sample lists 75,000 to 100,000 clones, around 88% occurring once. The receptor was derived from a man younger than 40 in good health. The rearrangement uses TRBV10-1 and TRBJ2-7; D could derive from TRBD1 or TRBD2 (5 bases each). Specimen: blood. CDR3 in amino acids: CASSDPGTTEQYF. Here the CDR3 DNA reads TGCGCCAGCAGTGACCCTGGGACCACCGAGCAGTACTTC.